The next 20 T cell receptor beta chains were all read from a single sample in a study of blood T cell repertoires in COVID-19. The protocol was immunoSEQ multiplex PCR, while the TCRdb copy is restricted to in-frame clones and leaves out a portion. This sample carries 10,000 to 15,000 clones, just under 80% of them seen once, and the ten largest clones take approximately 35%. Sequenced sample: peripheral blood. These receptors all stem from a human donor in a cohort sampled during active COVID-19.

The J gene is TRBJ1-4, the V gene TRBV4-1, with D maybe TRBD1 (5 bases). CDR1 is MGHRA, CDR2 YSYEKL, per germline. Deletions cut 0 bases from V and 8 bases from J, with 13 bases between. This CDR3 comprises 15 residues. For the CDR3, the DNA is TGCGCCAGCAGCCAAGACCGGGACTGGGGGGAAAAACTGTTTTTT. This sequence encodes CASSQDRDWGEKLFF.

The chain has TRBV3-1 (or the pseudogene TRBV3-2) and TRBJ2-1, with TRBD2 identical over 13 bases. J was trimmed by 6 bases and V by 2 bases; bases with no gene match: 4. CDR1 is LGHDT, CDR2 YNNKEL, per germline (reference sequence). The CDR3 runs 16 residues. This chain's CDR3 is CASSQSLAGGTNEQFF. Written as DNA, the CDR3 is TGTGCCAGCAGCCAATCACTAGCGGGGGGGACCAATGAGCAGTTCTTC.

The gene calls are TRBV7-8 and TRBJ1-1, with D possibly being TRBD1 (5 bases). V lost 7 bases and J lost 0, with 21 bases in between. Germline V gene lookup returns CDR1 SGHVS and CDR2 FQNEAQ. This CDR3 spans 17 amino acids. The DNA of the CDR3 is TGTGCCAGCACCAGGACACGACGAGAAGCTTTGAACACTGAAGCTTTCTTT. Translation: CASTRTRREALNTEAFF.

The chain links TRBV6-5 to TRBJ1-2; TRBD1 agrees at 7 bases. This CDR3 has 13 amino acids. The V gene end was trimmed by 6 bases and the J gene end by 4 bases; junction bases not matched to a gene: 5. From germline, CDR1 is MNHEY and CDR2 SVGAGI. CDR3 in amino acids: CASRPQGRYGYTF. CDR3 in DNA: TGTGCCAGCAGACCACAGGGGCGCTATGGCTACACCTTC.

This chain joins TRBV11-2 and TRBJ1-2; TRBD1 might be the D (5 bases). CDR3 length: 14 residues. The germline V gene encodes CDR1 SGHAT and CDR2 FQNNGV. V lost 6 bases and J 7 bases, leaving 18 bases between the germline ends. Written as DNA, the CDR3 is TGTGCCAGCAGGCTATCTGAAGGGGCCGGTGGCTACACCTTC. Its protein is CASRLSEGAGGYTF.

The chain is built from TRBV6-2 or TRBV6-3 and TRBJ1-2; the match to TRBD1 covers 7 bases. The V gene's germline CDR1 is MNHEY and CDR2 SVGEGT. Unmatched junction bases numbered 4, after V lost 1 base and J lost 8 bases. The CDR3 loop spans 13 amino acids. The CDR3 is CASSYFGTEGYTF. CDR3 sequence (DNA): TGTGCCAGCAGTTACTTCGGGACAGAAGGCTACACCTTC.

By sample share, this clone is medium-sized. This chain uses TRBV10-3 with TRBJ2-5, with 7 bases matching TRBD1. Germline trimming cut 6 bases from V and 9 bases from J; bases unmatched to any gene: 10. The CDR3 is 13 residues long. Germline V gives CDR1 ENHRY, CDR2 SYGVKD. CDR3 DNA: TGTGCCATCAGCGAGGGACAGCAGGCGGCCCAGTACTTC. It translates to CAISEGQQAAQYF.

A few counts support this clone. The CDR3 reads CASSIEVSGSQPQHF. For the CDR3, the DNA is TGTGCCAGTAGTATAGAAGTATCTGGGAGTCAGCCCCAGCATTTT. The rearrangement joins TRBV19 to TRBJ1-5; D uncertain. The germline gives CDR1 LNHDA, CDR2 SQIVND (reference sequence). With 0 bases removed from V and 6 bases from J, the gap between germline ends came to 12 bases. This CDR3 has 15 amino acids.

This chain links TRBV4-2 with TRBJ1-1; TRBD1 matches at 8 bases. V gave up 3 bases and J gave up 2 bases; unmatched junction bases: 11. CDR1 and CDR2 from the germline V gene are LGHNA and YNFKEQ. This CDR3 comprises 17 residues. CDR3 protein: CASSHPQGRGQNTEAFF. The CDR3 region has the DNA TGTGCCAGCAGCCATCCCCAAGGCAGGGGGCAAAACACTGAAGCTTTCTTT.

This chain joins TRBV19 and TRBJ2-1; D may be TRBD1 (6 bases). The CDR3 runs 15 residues. CDR1 is LNHDA, CDR2 SQIVND, per germline (reference sequence). V lost 7 bases and J 4 bases, leaving 17 bases between the germline ends. The CDR3 nucleotides read TGTGCCAGTACCGCCACGACAGGAGGTTACAATGAGCAGTTCTTC. This sequence encodes CASTATTGGYNEQFF.

The V gene is TRBV28, the J gene TRBJ1-2; no clear D. The ends were cut back, 5 bases at V and 6 bases at J, with 16 bases in the middle. CDR1 MDHEN and CDR2 SYDVKM come from the germline V gene. This CDR3 contains 14 residues. CDR3 in DNA: TGTGCCAGCAGTCCCCTTGTGGGCTTGGATGGCTACACCTTC. As protein: CASSPLVGLDGYTF.

CDR3 in amino acids: CASSSVNNSPLHF. The CDR3 region has the DNA TGTGCCAGCAGTTCGGTCAATAATTCACCCCTCCACTTT. The V call is TRBV6-6, the J call TRBJ1-6; D call uncertain. Germline V gives CDR1 MNHNY, CDR2 SVGAGI (reference sequence). V was pared by 4 bases and J by 5 bases, with 6 bases between. The CDR3 is 13 residues long.

CDR3 coding DNA: TGTGCCAGCAGCAACGGGGATAGCAATCAGCCCCAGCATTTT. It encodes CASSNGDSNQPQHF. V and J are TRBV7-6 and TRBJ1-5; D gene uncertain. This CDR3 region has 14 residues. Germline values: CDR1 SGHVS, CDR2 FNYEAQ. Trimming removed 5 bases at V and 0 bases at J, with 8 bases between.

CDR3 nucleotides: TGTGCCAGTAGTTCACCTGGAGGGGAGATTGGAAAACTGTTTTTT. As protein: CASSSPGGEIGKLFF. The V call is TRBV19, the J call TRBJ1-4; possibly TRBD1 for D (5 bases). Germline lookup yields CDR1 LNHDA and CDR2 SQIVND (reference sequence). The V and J ends lost 5 bases and 10 bases respectively, with 20 bases between them. The length of the CDR3 is 15 residues.

The genes are TRBV2 and TRBJ2-7, with 10 nucleotides matching TRBD1. Germline V gives CDR1 SNHLY, CDR2 FYNNEI. J lost 0 bases, V lost 7 bases, and 6 bases had no gene match. This CDR3 is built from 15 residues. The CDR3 loop is CASNRDRGYSYEQYF. Here the CDR3 DNA reads TGTGCCAGCAACCGGGACAGGGGCTACTCCTACGAGCAGTACTTC.

This chain connects TRBV13 to TRBJ2-7, with 8 bases fitting TRBD1. This CDR3 is 14 amino acids long. The V and J ends lost 2 bases and 3 bases, in that order; junction bases with no gene match: 3. Germline V gene data show CDR1 as PRHDT and CDR2 as FYEKMQ (reference sequence). The CDR3 loop is CASSLQGAFYEQYF. CDR3 nucleotides: TGTGCCAGCAGCTTACAGGGGGCGTTCTACGAGCAGTACTTC.

This clone was seen a few times. V is TRBV7-9 and J is TRBJ1-2; TRBD1 might be the D (5 bases). This CDR3 is 14 amino acids long. V shed 2 bases and J shed 4 bases, with 11 bases lying between them. The germline gives CDR1 SEHNR, CDR2 FQNEAQ (reference sequence). The CDR3, as DNA: TGTGCCAGCAGCTTACAGGGAGGTGGCTATGGCTACACCTTC. It yields the protein CASSLQGGGYGYTF.

The chain joins TRBV5-1 to TRBJ2-5; D ambiguous. Germline V gene data show CDR1 as SGHRS and CDR2 as YFSETQ. V lost 1 base to trimming and J lost 2 bases, with 9 bases between them. The CDR3 consists of 14 residues. In nucleotides, the CDR3 is TGCGCCAGCAGCTTGTTGTCCTTTCAAGAGACCCAGTACTTC. Its protein is CASSLLSFQETQYF.

This clone has a single count. V gene TRBV7-8 combines with J gene TRBJ1-6; no firm D call. The CDR3 loop spans 13 amino acids. Germline loops: CDR1 SGHVS, CDR2 FQNEAQ. V lost 5 bases and J 10 bases, leaving 12 bases between the germline ends. For the CDR3, the DNA is TGTGCCAGCAGCATCGGGGAAAGGTCACCCCTCCACTTT. Amino acid sequence: CASSIGERSPLHF.

The V call is TRBV25-1, the J call TRBJ2-7; possibly TRBD2 for D (6 bases). Looked up from germline, CDR1 is MGHDK and CDR2 is SYGVNS. There are 14 residues in the CDR3. Trimming left V 5 bases short and J 4 bases short, with 15 bases between. The CDR3 loop reads CASSPLSAGYEQYF. As DNA, the CDR3 is TGTGCCAGCAGTCCTCTCTCCGCGGGATACGAGCAGTACTTC.